Sequencing of this TCR beta chain was carried out in a study of T cells after yellow fever vaccination. Study observations and caveats: Detected again after the booster were most primary-vaccination clones, at 95% to 98% CD4 and 70% to 90% CD8.

This clonotype appeared a few times. Its antigen is unidentified. MiXCR, applied by TCRdb to the 5' RACE reads, yields one record per CDR3 protein. The table shows hundreds of thousands of distinct CDR3 sequences, with over 9% occurring only once. Germline V gene data show CDR1 as DFQATT and CDR2 as SNEGSKA (reference sequence). This CDR3 is 16 amino acids long. V lost 8 bases, J lost 6 bases, and 27 bases lay in between. The chain recombines TRBV20-1 with TRBJ2-3, with a tentative D call TRBD2 (6 bases). This specimen consisted of PBMCs, obtained on the day of the yellow fever booster vaccination. This TCR was sampled from a man younger than 45 who received the YFV17D yellow fever vaccine. For the CDR3, the DNA is TGCAGTCCAAGAGCCAGTAGACTAGTCGGTAGGGATACGCAGTATTTT. This sequence encodes CSPRASRLVGRDTQYF.